This T cell receptor (beta chain) was captured by sequencing in a study of T-cell memory formation after mild COVID-19. General study results and limits: Researchers found some responding clones in pre-infection memory, a sign that cross-reactive memory joined. The main location of contracting CD4+ clones was CM and EM, and that of contracting CD8+ clones was EMRA.

Worth noting for this clonotype: What it binds is not known.

This CDR3 is 12 amino acids long. V dropped 2 bases and J dropped 7 bases, with 8 bases sitting between them. The V gene's germline CDR1 is DFQATT and CDR2 SNEGSKA (reference sequence). One entry per CDR3 protein results from TCRdb running MiXCR on the 5' RACE reads. This sample yields 350,000 to 450,000 distinct CDR3 sequences, of which 24% are seen a single time; about 8.7% belongs to the top ten. The sample taken for sequencing was PBMCs or a T cell subset sorted from them (not recorded which). This chain uses TRBV20-1 with TRBJ1-4; TRBD1 might be the D (5 bases). The clonotype was recovered from an adult woman who had mild COVID-19 (a few samples of this study predate the infection). Cell type and time point are not known. The CDR3 reads CSARQGGEKLFF. Written as DNA, the CDR3 is TGCAGTGCTAGACAGGGTGGTGAAAAACTGTTTTTT.